This T cell receptor beta chain was found in a study of blood T cell repertoires in COVID-19. Study details: Samples came from the United States, Italy and Spain, spanning acute and convalescent COVID-19.

Recruitment covered about two dozen US areas and drew participants whose ages spanned roughly 18 to 95 years. Within 2 weeks of study entry, exposed participants had contacted a PCR-confirmed or clinician-diagnosed COVID-19 case. As originally analysed: Reference gene primer amplification in the assay estimated nucleated cell counts. This table comes from immunoSEQ multiplex PCR, and its TCRdb copy is limited to in-frame clones, with some not included. The DNA was the basis for D and trimming; V, J and clone size are from that table. The top ten clones hold over 4% of a sample with fewer than 300,000 clones, approximately 78% of them seen once. V shed 5 bases and J 5 bases; nucleotides not matched to a gene: 4. CDR3 size: 15 residues. CDR1 and CDR2 from the germline V gene are SEHNR and FQNEAQ (reference sequence).

V and J are TRBV7-9 and TRBJ2-1; 12 nucleotides agree with TRBD2. This sequence originates from a man between 35 and 55 years old who had been exposed to COVID-19. What was sequenced was PBMCs or T cells enriched from blood (not recorded which). In DNA, the CDR3 is TGTGCCAGCAGCGAGACTAGCGGGAGTCACAATGAGCAGTTCTTC. Protein product: CASSETSGSHNEQFF.